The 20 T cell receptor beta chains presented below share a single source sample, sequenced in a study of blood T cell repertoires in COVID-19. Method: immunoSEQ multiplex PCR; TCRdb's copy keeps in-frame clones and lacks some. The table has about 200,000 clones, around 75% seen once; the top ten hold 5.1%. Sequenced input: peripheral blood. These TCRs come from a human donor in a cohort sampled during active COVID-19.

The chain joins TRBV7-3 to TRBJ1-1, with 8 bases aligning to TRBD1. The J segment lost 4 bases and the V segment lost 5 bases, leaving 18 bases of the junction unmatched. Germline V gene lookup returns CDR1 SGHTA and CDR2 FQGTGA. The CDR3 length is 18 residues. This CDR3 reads CASSPDPPGTGLVTEAFF. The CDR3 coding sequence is TGTGCCAGCAGCCCAGACCCCCCCGGGACAGGATTAGTCACTGAAGCTTTCTTT.

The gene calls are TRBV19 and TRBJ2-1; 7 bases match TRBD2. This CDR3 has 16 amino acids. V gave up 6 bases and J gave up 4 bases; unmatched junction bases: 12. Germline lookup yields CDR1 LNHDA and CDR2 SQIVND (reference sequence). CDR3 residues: CASRTAASGTYNEQFF. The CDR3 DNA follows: TGTGCCAGTAGGACGGCTGCAAGCGGGACGTACAATGAGCAGTTCTTC.

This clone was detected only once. The CDR3 spells CASSSLGAGYTF. DNA for the CDR3: TGTGCCAGCAGCTCTTTAGGGGCTGGCTACACCTTC. The chain is built from TRBV28 and TRBJ1-2; TRBD1 is a possible D gene (5 bases). This CDR3 spans 12 amino acids. Germline CDR1 is MDHEN and CDR2 is SYDVKM. The V gene lost 6 bases and the J gene lost 7 bases, with 12 bases spanning the gap.

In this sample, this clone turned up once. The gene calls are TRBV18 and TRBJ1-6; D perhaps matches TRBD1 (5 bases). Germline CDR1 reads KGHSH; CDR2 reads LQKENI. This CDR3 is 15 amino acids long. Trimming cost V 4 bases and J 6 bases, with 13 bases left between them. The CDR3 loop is CASSLQDPRNSPLHF. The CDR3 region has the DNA TGTGCCAGCTCACTACAGGACCCTCGTAATTCACCCCTCCACTTT. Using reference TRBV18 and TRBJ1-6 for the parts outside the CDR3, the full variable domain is NAGVMQNPRHLVRRRGQEARLRCSPMKGHSHVYWYRQLPEEGLKFMVYLQKENIIDESGMPKERFSAEFPKEGPSILRIQQVVRGDSAAYFCASSLQDPRNSPLHFGNGTRLTVT.

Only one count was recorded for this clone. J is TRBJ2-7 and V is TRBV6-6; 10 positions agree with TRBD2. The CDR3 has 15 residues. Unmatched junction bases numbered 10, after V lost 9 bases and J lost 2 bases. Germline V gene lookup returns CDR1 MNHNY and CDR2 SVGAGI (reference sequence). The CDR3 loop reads CASLHLAGAPYEQYF. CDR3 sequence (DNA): TGTGCCAGTCTCCACCTAGCGGGAGCCCCCTACGAGCAGTACTTC.

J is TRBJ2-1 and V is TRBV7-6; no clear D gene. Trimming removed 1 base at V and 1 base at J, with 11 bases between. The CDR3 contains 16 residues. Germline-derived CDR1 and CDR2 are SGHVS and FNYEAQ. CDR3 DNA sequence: TGTGCCAGCAGCTTAGAGGCGCGGTGGTCCTACAATGAGCAGTTCTTC. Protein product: CASSLEARWSYNEQFF.

This CDR3 reads CASPPTGTYNEQFF. The CDR3 DNA sequence: TGTGCCAGCCCCCCGACAGGAACCTACAATGAGCAGTTCTTC. The chain is built from TRBV28 and TRBJ2-1, with D perhaps matching TRBD1 (6 bases). This CDR3 is built from 14 residues. Germline lookup yields CDR1 MDHEN and CDR2 SYDVKM. With 8 bases removed from V and 2 bases from J, the gap between germline ends came to 13 bases.

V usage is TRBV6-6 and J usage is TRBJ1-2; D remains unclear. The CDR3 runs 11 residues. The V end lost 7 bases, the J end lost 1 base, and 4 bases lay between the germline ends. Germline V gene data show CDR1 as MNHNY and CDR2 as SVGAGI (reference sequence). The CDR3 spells CASTVNYGYTF. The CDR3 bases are TGTGCCAGCACAGTTAACTATGGCTACACCTTC.

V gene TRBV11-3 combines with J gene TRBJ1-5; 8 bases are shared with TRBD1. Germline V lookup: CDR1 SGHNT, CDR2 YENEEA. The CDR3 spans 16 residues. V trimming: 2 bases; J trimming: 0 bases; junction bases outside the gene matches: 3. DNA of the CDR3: TGTGCCAGCAGCTTAAGGGGACAGGTTAGCAATCAGCCCCAGCATTTT. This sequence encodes CASSLRGQVSNQPQHF.

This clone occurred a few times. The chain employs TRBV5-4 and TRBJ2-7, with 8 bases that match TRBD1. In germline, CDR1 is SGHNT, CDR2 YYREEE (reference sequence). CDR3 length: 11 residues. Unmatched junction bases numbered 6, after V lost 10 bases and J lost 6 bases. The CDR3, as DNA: TGTGCCGCAGGACAGGGCCCCGAGCAGTACTTC. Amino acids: CAAGQGPEQYF.

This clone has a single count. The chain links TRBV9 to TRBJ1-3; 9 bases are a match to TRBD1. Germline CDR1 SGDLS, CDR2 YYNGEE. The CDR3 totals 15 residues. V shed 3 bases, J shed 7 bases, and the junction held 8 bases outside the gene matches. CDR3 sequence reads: CASSAWDRARNTIYF. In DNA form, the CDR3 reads TGTGCCAGCAGCGCCTGGGACAGGGCACGCAACACCATATATTTT.

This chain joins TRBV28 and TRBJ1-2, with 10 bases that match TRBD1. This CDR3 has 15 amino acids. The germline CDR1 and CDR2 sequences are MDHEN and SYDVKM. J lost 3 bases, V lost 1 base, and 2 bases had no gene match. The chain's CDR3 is CASSLFGTGDYGYTF. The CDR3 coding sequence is TGTGCCAGCAGTTTATTCGGGACAGGGGACTATGGCTACACCTTC.

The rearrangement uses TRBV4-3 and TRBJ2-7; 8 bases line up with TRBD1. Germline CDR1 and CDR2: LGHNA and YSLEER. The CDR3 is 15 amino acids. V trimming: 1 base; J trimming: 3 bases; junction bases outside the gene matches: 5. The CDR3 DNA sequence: TGCGCCAGCAGCCAAGGACAGGGGTTTATCTACGAGCAGTACTTC. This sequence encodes CASSQGQGFIYEQYF.

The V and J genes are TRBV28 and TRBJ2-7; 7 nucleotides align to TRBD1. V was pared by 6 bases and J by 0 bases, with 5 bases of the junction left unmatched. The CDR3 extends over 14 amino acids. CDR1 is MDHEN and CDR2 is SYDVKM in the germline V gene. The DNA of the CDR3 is TGTGCCAGCAGAAAAGGGGGCCTCTCCTACGAGCAGTACTTC. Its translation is CASRKGGLSYEQYF. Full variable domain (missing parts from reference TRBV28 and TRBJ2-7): DVKVTQSSRYLVKRTGEKVFLECVQDMDHENMFWYRQDPGLGLRLIYFSYDVKMKEKGDIPEGYSVSREKKERFSLILESASTNQTSMYLCASRKGGLSYEQYFGPGTRLTVT.

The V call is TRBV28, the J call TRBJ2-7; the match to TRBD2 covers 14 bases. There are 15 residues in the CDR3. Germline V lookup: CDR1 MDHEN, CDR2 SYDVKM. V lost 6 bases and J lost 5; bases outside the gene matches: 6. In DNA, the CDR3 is TGTGCCAGCAGCTCCTGGGGACTAGCGGGAGACGAGCAGTACTTC. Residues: CASSSWGLAGDEQYF.

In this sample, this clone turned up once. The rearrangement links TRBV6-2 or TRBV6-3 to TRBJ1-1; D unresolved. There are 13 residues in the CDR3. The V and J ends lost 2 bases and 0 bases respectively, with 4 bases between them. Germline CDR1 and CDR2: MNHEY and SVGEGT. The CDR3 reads CASSYPVNTEAFF. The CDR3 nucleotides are TGTGCCAGCAGTTACCCGGTGAACACTGAAGCTTTCTTT.

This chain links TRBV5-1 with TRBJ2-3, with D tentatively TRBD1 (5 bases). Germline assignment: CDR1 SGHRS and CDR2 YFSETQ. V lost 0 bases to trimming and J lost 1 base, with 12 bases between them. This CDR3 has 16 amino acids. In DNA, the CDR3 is TGCGCCAGCAGCTTGGTCCAGGGAATAGGCACAGATACGCAGTATTTT. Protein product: CASSLVQGIGTDTQYF.

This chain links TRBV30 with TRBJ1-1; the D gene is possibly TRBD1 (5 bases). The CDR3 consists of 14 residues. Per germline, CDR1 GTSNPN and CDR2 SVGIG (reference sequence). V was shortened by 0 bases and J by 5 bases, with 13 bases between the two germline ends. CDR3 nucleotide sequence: TGTGCCTGGAGTGTCGGGGGGGTTAGAACTGAAGCTTTCTTT. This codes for CAWSVGGVRTEAFF. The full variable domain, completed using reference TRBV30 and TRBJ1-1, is SQTIHQWPATLVQPVGSPLSLECTVEGTSNPNLYWYRQAAGRGLQLLFYSVGIGQISSEVPQNLSASRPQDRQFILSSKKLLLSDSGFYLCAWSVGGVRTEAFFGQGTRLTVV.

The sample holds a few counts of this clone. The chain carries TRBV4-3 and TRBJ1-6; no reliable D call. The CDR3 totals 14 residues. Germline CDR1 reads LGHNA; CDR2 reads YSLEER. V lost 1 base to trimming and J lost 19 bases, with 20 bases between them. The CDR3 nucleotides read TGCGCCAGCAGCCAAGCGAGGTTTGAAGGCGTCCTGCACTTT. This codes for CASSQARFEGVLHF.

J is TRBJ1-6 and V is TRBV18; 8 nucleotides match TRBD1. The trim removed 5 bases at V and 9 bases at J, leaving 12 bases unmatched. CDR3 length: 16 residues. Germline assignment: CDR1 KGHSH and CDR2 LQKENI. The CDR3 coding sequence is TGTGCCAGCTCATCATATCCGGACAGGGCGGGTTCACCCCTCCACTTT. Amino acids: CASSSYPDRAGSPLHF.